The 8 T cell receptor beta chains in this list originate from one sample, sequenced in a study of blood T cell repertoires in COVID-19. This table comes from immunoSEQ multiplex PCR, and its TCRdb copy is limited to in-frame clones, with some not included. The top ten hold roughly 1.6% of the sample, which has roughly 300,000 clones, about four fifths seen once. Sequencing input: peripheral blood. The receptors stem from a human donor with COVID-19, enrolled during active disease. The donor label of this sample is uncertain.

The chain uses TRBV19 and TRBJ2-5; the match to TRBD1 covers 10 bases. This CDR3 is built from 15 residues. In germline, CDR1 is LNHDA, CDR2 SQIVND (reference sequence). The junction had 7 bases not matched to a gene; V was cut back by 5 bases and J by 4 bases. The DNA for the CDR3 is TGTGCCAGTAGTCCCGGGACAGGGGTAGGAGAGACCCAGTACTTC. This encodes CASSPGTGVGETQYF.

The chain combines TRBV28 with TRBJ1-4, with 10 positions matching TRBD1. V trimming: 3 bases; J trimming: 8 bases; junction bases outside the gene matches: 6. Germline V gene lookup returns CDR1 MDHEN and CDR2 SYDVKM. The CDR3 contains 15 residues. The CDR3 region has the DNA TGTGCCAGCAGTTTCTCAGGGACAGGGGACGAAAAACTGTTTTTT. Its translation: CASSFSGTGDEKLFF. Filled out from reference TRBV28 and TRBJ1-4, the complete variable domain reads DVKVTQSSRYLVKRTGEKVFLECVQDMDHENMFWYRQDPGLGLRLIYFSYDVKMKEKGDIPEGYSVSREKKERFSLILESASTNQTSMYLCASSFSGTGDEKLFFGSGTQLSVL.

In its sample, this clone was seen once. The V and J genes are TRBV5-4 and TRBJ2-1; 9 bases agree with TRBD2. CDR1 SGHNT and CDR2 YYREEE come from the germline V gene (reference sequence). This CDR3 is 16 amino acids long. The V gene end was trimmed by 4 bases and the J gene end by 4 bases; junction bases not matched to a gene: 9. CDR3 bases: TGTGCCAGCAGCCCCGGGGTAGCGGGGGCTTACAATGAGCAGTTCTTC. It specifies CASSPGVAGAYNEQFF.

The CDR3 coding sequence is TGTGCCAGCAGCGTAGCGTCTAGCGGGAGTCGTGAGTTCTTC. It codes for CASSVASSGSREFF. V is TRBV9 and J is TRBJ2-1; 10 bases agree with TRBD2. Germline V gene lookup returns CDR1 SGDLS and CDR2 YYNGEE. The CDR3 runs to 14 residues. Unmatched junction bases numbered 8, after V lost 0 bases and J lost 14 bases.

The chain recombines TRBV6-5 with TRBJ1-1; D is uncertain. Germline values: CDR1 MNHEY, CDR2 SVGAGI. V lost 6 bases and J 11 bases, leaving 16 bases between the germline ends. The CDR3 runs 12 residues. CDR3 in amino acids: CASSPPMGRAFF. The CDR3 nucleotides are TGTGCCAGCAGCCCCCCCATGGGGAGGGCTTTCTTT.

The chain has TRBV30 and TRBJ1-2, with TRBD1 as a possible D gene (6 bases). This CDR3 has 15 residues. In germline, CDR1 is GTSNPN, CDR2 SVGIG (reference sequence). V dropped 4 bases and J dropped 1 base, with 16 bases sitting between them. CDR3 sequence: CAWTTGPGINYGYTF. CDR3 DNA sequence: TGTGCCTGGACCACAGGGCCAGGGATTAACTATGGCTACACCTTC.

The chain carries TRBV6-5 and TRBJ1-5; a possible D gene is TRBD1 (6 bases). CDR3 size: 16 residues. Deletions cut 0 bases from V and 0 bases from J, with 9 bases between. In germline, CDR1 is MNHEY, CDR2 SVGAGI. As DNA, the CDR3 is TGTGCCAGCAGTTACTCGGGGGCGGGTAGCAATCAGCCCCAGCATTTT. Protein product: CASSYSGAGSNQPQHF.

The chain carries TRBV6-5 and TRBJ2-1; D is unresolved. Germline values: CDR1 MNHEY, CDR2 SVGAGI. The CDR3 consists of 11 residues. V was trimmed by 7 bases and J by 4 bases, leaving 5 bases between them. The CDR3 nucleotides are TGTGCCAGCACCAGATACAATGAGCAGTTCTTC. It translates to CASTRYNEQFF.